Sequencing of this TCR beta chain was carried out in a study of blood T cell repertoires in COVID-19. Overall study context: The United States, Italy and Spain provided the acute and convalescent COVID-19 samples. PBMCs, B-cell-depleted T cells, or T cells were the source of the cDNA or gDNA that made up the material.

This CDR3 has 12 residues. Trimming stripped 5 bases from V and 9 bases from J, with 11 bases between. Sequenced by immunoSEQ multiplex PCR; TCRdb stores in-frame clones only, minus some. There are just under 80,000 clones in the sample; about 80% occur only once, and approximately 12% lies in the top ten. The chain recombines TRBV12-3 or TRBV12-4 with TRBJ2-1; tentative D call: TRBD2 (5 bases). The sequenced material came from peripheral blood. This sequence was found in a human donor in a cohort sampled during active COVID-19. The CDR3, as DNA: TGTGCCAGCAGTCCCGGACTCGGTGAGCAGTTCTTC. It encodes CASSPGLGEQFF.